This T cell receptor (beta chain) emerged from a study of technical replicates of blood from a few donors. This clone was counted a few times. Generated by immunoSEQ multiplex PCR, the TCRdb table keeps only in-frame clones and is missing some. The data hold about 89,000 clones, with 90% to 95% observed a single time. V gave up 6 bases and J gave up 2 bases; unmatched junction bases: 3. Germline V gives CDR1 MGHRA, CDR2 YSYEKL. The CDR3 is 14 amino acids. Sequences were obtained from T cells isolated from PBMCs. V usage is TRBV4-1 and J usage is TRBJ2-3, with 9 bases aligning to TRBD1. This receptor was obtained from a human donor in good health. CDR3 sequence: CASRDRGNTDTQYF. For the CDR3, the DNA is TGCGCCAGCAGAGACAGGGGGAACACAGATACGCAGTATTTT.